Presented here are 8 T cell receptor beta chains from one specimen sequenced in a study of regulatory T cells in long-lasting Graves disease. Time point here: newly diagnosed GD, antithyroid drugs for less than 3 months. Scientists built the TCR library using RNA that was extracted from PBMCs. iRepertoire HTBI primers and Arm-PCR of CDR3 regions built TCR beta libraries. Each CDR3 protein gets one entry after TCRdb re-called the multiplex PCR reads with MiXCR. This table holds about 540,000 distinct CDR3 sequences, roughly 13% found once. This sample also appeared in a second study, on T cells in Graves' hyperthyroidism and ophthalmopathy.

Sequenced material: peripheral blood mononuclear cells (PBMCs), taken at new diagnosis, from a patient treated with antithyroid drugs. The receptors were gathered from a man aged 25-45 years with Graves disease.

In this sample, this clonotype turned up a few times. This sequence may be a read error, since a much larger clone differs from it by one base. The rearrangement uses TRBV3-1 and TRBJ2-5; 14 nucleotides align to TRBD2. Trimming cost V 4 bases and J 1 base; bases outside gene matches: 2. Looked up from germline, CDR1 is LGHDT and CDR2 is YNNKEL (reference sequence). The CDR3 has 16 amino acids. As DNA, the CDR3 is TGTGCCAGCAGCCCGGGACTAGCGGGAGCCCAAGAGACCCAGTACTTC. As protein: CASSPGLAGAQETQYF.

This clonotype was seen at least ten times. The chain carries TRBV12-3 or TRBV12-4 and TRBJ1-4, with TRBD1 as a possible D gene (5 bases). The CDR3 sequence is 15 residues long. V lost 5 bases and J 6 bases, leaving 16 bases between the germline ends. CDR3: CASSAGTRGYEKLFF. DNA of the CDR3: TGTGCCAGCAGTGCCGGGACGCGGGGTTATGAAAAACTGTTTTTT.

This clonotype appeared many times. The chain links TRBV5-1 to TRBJ2-7, with TRBD2 matching 8 bases. CDR3 length equals 16 residues. Germline CDR1 SGHRS, CDR2 YFSETQ. J gave up 1 base and V 0 bases, and 6 bases lay outside the gene matches. In DNA, the CDR3 is TGCGCCAGCAGCTTGGGAGCGGCGGGGGGATCCTACGAGCAGTACTTC. This encodes CASSLGAAGGSYEQYF.

This clonotype has ten or more counts. The genes are TRBV20-1 and TRBJ2-5; D is perhaps TRBD2 (7 bases). Germline CDR1 is DFQATT and CDR2 is SNEGSKA (reference sequence). The germline V and J ends were trimmed by 6 bases and 0 bases, with 14 bases remaining between them. The CDR3 runs 14 residues. The CDR3 here is CSAGRGANQETQYF. DNA for the CDR3: TGCAGTGCCGGCCGGGGGGCCAACCAAGAGACCCAGTACTTC.

This clonotype appeared many times. This sequence joins TRBV6-1 and TRBJ1-4; maybe TRBD1 (5 bases). This CDR3 contains 13 residues. V gave up 11 bases and J gave up 7 bases, with 17 bases separating them. Germline V gives CDR1 MNHNS, CDR2 SASEGT. The CDR3 sequence: CASSEGRGEKLFF. The CDR3 bases are TGTGCCTCTTCGGAGGGGCGGGGTGAAAAACTGTTTTTT.

The table lists this clonotype with many counts. The chain carries TRBV20-1 and TRBJ2-1; 7 bases align to TRBD2. The trim removed 5 bases at V and 0 bases at J, leaving 7 bases unmatched. Germline-derived CDR1 and CDR2 are DFQATT and SNEGSKA (reference sequence). The CDR3 covers 15 residues. CDR3 sequence: CSADTGTNSYNEQFF. DNA for the CDR3: TGCAGTGCTGACACCGGGACTAACTCCTACAATGAGCAGTTCTTC.

This clonotype has ten or more counts. The chain has TRBV10-3 and TRBJ1-6; possible D gene TRBD1, 6 bases. The CDR3 loop spans 18 amino acids. V dropped 2 bases and J dropped 0 bases, with 14 bases sitting between them. Germline CDR1 and CDR2: ENHRY and SYGVKD. The CDR3 DNA reads TGTGCCATCAGTGAGACGGGGACAACTGGCTCCTATAATTCACCCCTCCACTTT. It codes for CAISETGTTGSYNSPLHF.

This clonotype turned up a few times. This chain connects TRBV5-6 to TRBJ2-7; 7 bases are shared with TRBD1. Trimming took 4 bases from V and 6 from J; bases not matched to a gene: 16. Germline V CDR1 and CDR2: SGHDT, YYEEEE. CDR3 length: 16 amino acids. The CDR3, as DNA: TGTGCCAGCAGCGAAACGCGACAGGGACCTCCTTTCGAGCAGTACTTC. Translation: CASSETRQGPPFEQYF.